A single T cell receptor (beta chain) is shown here with its context. The target antigen is unknown. The CDR3 spans 12 residues. Germline CDR1 reads MNHEY; CDR2 reads SMNVEV (reference sequence). V shed 6 bases and J 5 bases; nucleotides not matched to a gene: 3. These data belong to a study of memory CD4+ T cells and cytomegalovirus serostatus. Study-level points and caveats: CMV serostatus prediction reached median AUC approximately 0.96, or 0.89 with US-trained model. The CMV-associated TCR signature appears largely within the CD4+ memory repertoire.

The sort gate was single viable CD3+CD4+CD8-CD45RO+ cells for memory CD4+ T cells. Assay used: immunoSEQ multiplex PCR; TCRdb lists only in-frame clones, some missing. The sample has more than 50,000 clones, about 73% seen once. The clonotype was recovered from an adult in good health and CMV-seronegative. The sequenced sample consisted of memory CD4+ T cells from blood. This chain links TRBV27 with TRBJ1-2, with TRBD1 identical over 7 bases. CDR3 DNA: TGTGCCAGCAGCCTACAGGGGTATGGCTACACCTTC. It encodes CASSLQGYGYTF.